The rows below give T cell receptor beta chains drawn from one sample of a study of blood T cell repertoires in COVID-19. Assay used: immunoSEQ multiplex PCR; TCRdb lists only in-frame clones, some missing. The sample records roughly 190,000 clones, less than 80% being singletons. Sequencing was done on a sample of peripheral blood. The receptors come from a woman aged 50 to 65 with acute or convalescent COVID-19. CDR3s include the opening cysteine and the closing phenylalanine or tryptophan. Fields, in order: V gene, D gene, J gene, clone size, CDR3 protein, CDR3 DNA. A D gene is named only where the DNA matches it firmly. The listing skips clone size in some rows; elsewhere it reads once, few, many or a size class.

TRBV28	TRBD1	TRBJ2-7	-	CASSLTWDGQGPYEQYF	TGTGCCAGCAGTTTAACCTGGGATGGACAGGGGCCCTACGAGCAGTACTTC
TRBV7-2	TRBD1	TRBJ1-2	-	CASSPGTGYNYGYTF	TGTGCCAGCAGCCCCGGGACAGGGTATAACTATGGCTACACCTTC
TRBV19	TRBD1	TRBJ2-7	few	CASSLGQYYEQYF	TGTGCCAGTAGCTTGGGACAGTACTACGAGCAGTACTTC
TRBV4-3	-	TRBJ2-3	-	CASSQDYRVPTDTQYF	TGCGCCAGCAGCCAAGATTACAGGGTACCCACAGATACGCAGTATTTT
TRBV30	-	TRBJ1-6	few	CAWRKDGRSPLHF	TGTGCCTGGAGAAAAGACGGGAGATCACCCCTCCACTTT
TRBV28	-	TRBJ1-2	-	CASRISGLYGYTF	TGTGCCAGCAGGATAAGTGGACTTTATGGCTACACCTTC
TRBV6-5	TRBD1	TRBJ1-5	-	CASRYTGVSNQPQHF	TGTGCCAGCAGATATACAGGGGTTAGCAATCAGCCCCAGCATTTT
TRBV19	TRBD1	TRBJ2-3	-	CASSKTGDYTDTQYF	TGTGCCAGTAGTAAGACAGGGGATTACACAGATACGCAGTATTTT
TRBV12-3/TRBV12-4	-	TRBJ2-2	-	CASSPREAGELFF	TGTGCCAGCAGTCCCAGGGAGGCCGGGGAGCTGTTTTTT
TRBV25-1	-	TRBJ2-2	-	CASQPTGNTGELFF	TGTGCCAGCCAGCCAACAGGGAACACCGGGGAGCTGTTTTTT
TRBV19	-	TRBJ1-5	-	CASSRVAGQPQHF	TGTGCCAGTAGCCGGGTGGCGGGGCAGCCCCAGCATTTT
TRBV7-9	-	TRBJ1-1	once	CASSLEPGNMNTEAFF	TGTGCCAGCAGCTTAGAGCCAGGGAACATGAACACTGAAGCTTTCTTT
TRBV24-1	-	TRBJ2-5	-	CATSDLRPGTQETQYF	TGTGCCACCAGTGATTTAAGGCCAGGGACTCAAGAGACCCAGTACTTC
TRBV11-2	-	TRBJ2-3	-	CASSNSGISGDTQYF	TGTGCCAGCAGCAATTCCGGCATTTCGGGGGATACGCAGTATTTT
TRBV15	-	TRBJ1-1	-	CATSRAGPGNTEAFF	TGTGCCACCAGCAGAGCGGGTCCGGGGAACACTGAAGCTTTCTTT
TRBV5-5	-	TRBJ1-2	few	CASSLEGDYGYTF	TGTGCCAGCAGCTTGGAGGGGGACTATGGCTACACCTTC
TRBV28	TRBD2	TRBJ2-3	few	CASSLRPRRLAGLTDTQYF	TGTGCCAGCAGTTTAAGGCCGAGGCGCCTAGCGGGCCTCACAGATACGCAGTATTTT
TRBV4-3	TRBD1	TRBJ2-7	-	CASSQGRDRGGYEQYF	TGCGCCAGCAGCCAAGGCCGGGACAGGGGTGGATACGAGCAGTACTTC
TRBV27	TRBD1	TRBJ2-7	-	CASQGAINEQYF	TGTGCCAGCCAGGGGGCAATAAACGAGCAGTACTTC
TRBV11-3	TRBD1	TRBJ2-2	-	CASSSGQGDTGELFF	TGTGCCAGCAGCTCGGGACAGGGGGACACCGGGGAGCTGTTTTTT
TRBV11-3	-	TRBJ1-6	-	CASSLGGESPLHF	TGTGCCAGCAGTTTGGGGGGAGAATCACCCCTCCACTTT
TRBV5-1	-	TRBJ2-3	-	CASSLGQRTDTQYF	TGCGCCAGCAGCTTAGGACAACGCACAGATACGCAGTATTTT
TRBV7-9	-	TRBJ2-2	-	CAPVWGGTGELFF	TGTGCCCCCGTGTGGGGAGGAACCGGGGAGCTGTTTTTT
TRBV18	-	TRBJ2-6	few	CASSPGGQTGANVLTF	TGTGCCAGCTCACCGGGGGGGCAGACTGGGGCCAACGTCCTGACTTTC
TRBV4-3	-	TRBJ2-1	-	CASSLSFNRFASYNEQFF	TGCGCCAGCAGCCTCTCATTTAACCGGTTCGCCTCCTACAATGAGCAGTTCTTC
TRBV6-2/TRBV6-3	TRBD2	TRBJ2-7	few	CASSYSPSGRSDEQYF	TGTGCCAGCAGTTACAGCCCCAGCGGGAGATCCGACGAGCAGTACTTC
TRBV3-1/TRBV3-2	-	TRBJ1-6	-	CASSQDPQGRSPLHF	TGTGCCAGCAGCCAAGATCCCCAGGGTAGGTCACCCCTCCACTTT